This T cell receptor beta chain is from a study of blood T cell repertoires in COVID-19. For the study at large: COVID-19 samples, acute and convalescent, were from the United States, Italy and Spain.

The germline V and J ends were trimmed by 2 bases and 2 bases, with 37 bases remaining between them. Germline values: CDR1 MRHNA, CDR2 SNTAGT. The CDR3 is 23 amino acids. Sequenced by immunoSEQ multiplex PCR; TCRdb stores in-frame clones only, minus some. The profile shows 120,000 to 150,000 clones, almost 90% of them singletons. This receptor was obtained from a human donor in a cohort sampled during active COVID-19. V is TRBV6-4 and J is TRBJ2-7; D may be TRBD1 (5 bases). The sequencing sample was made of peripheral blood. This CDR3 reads CASSDPMGLLPNASHSVAYEQYF. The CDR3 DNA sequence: TGTGCCAGCAGTGACCCGATGGGGCTTCTCCCAAACGCCTCTCATTCAGTGGCCTACGAGCAGTACTTC.